This T cell receptor (beta chain) appears in the sequencing data of a study of cytomegalovirus exposure and HLA in healthy donors. Study results and caveats: The study labeled 164 TCR beta chains cytomegalovirus-associated.

TCRdb's copy holds only in-frame clones and misses some; the assay was immunoSEQ multiplex PCR. The sample yields about 73,000 clones, approximately 94% seen once. The CDR3 sequence is 15 residues long. The germline V and J ends were trimmed by 2 bases and 4 bases, with 13 bases remaining between them. Germline V gene lookup returns CDR1 SGHRS and CDR2 YFSETQ. Details on this clone: Its specificity is unknown.

V gene TRBV5-1 combines with J gene TRBJ2-1; tentative D call: TRBD1 (5 bases). Sequencing was carried out using PBMCs. The TCR originated in a young woman in good health and CMV-seronegative. The CDR3: CASSFKGNDYNEQFF. The CDR3 DNA reads as TGCGCCAGCAGCTTTAAGGGGAACGATTACAATGAGCAGTTCTTC.